This T cell receptor (beta chain) is from a study of a mutant IDH1 vaccine in newly diagnosed glioma. Noted time point: week 35, safety follow-up. Every vaccination contained 300 ug of the mutant IDH1 20-mer peptide and was paired with topical imiquimod. A word on this clone: The antigen is unknown.

Trimming removed 3 bases from V and 3 bases from J, with 9 bases in between. Germline-derived CDR1 and CDR2 are SNHLY and FYNNEI. CDR3 length: 14 residues. Using immunoSEQ multiplex PCR, the repertoire was profiled, and TCRdb retains in-frame clones only, with some absent. The sample holds 35,000 to 45,000 clones, 75% to 90% seen once. The chain has TRBV2 and TRBJ2-1; no definite D call. The origin of this receptor is a man aged 40-49 years with glioma. The starting material was PBMCs, obtained from a glioma patient whose treatment included an IDH1 peptide vaccine. CDR3 region: CASSDSDYYNEQFF. The CDR3 DNA follows: TGTGCCAGCAGTGACAGCGATTACTACAATGAGCAGTTCTTC.